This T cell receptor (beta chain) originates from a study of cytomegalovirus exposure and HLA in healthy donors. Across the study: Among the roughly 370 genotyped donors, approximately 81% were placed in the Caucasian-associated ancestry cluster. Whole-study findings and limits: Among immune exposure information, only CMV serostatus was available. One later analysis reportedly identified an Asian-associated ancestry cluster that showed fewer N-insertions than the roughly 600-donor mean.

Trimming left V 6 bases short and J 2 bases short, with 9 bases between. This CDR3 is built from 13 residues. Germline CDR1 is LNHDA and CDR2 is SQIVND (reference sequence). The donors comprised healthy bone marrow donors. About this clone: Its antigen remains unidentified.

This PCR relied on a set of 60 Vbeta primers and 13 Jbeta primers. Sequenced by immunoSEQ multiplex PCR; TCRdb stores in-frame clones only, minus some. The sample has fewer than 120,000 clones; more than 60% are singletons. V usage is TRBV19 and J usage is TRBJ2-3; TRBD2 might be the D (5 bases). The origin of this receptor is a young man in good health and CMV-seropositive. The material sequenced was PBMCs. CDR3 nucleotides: TGTGCCAGTAGCACCGGACTCACAGATACGCAGTATTTT. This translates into CASSTGLTDTQYF.